Shown below are 30 T cell receptor beta chains from a single sample sequenced in a study of T cell repertoires and leukemia-associated antigens. TCRdb re-called the 5' RACE reads with MiXCR, one entry per CDR3 protein. The data show 13,000 to 15,000 distinct CDR3 sequences, with about 40% seen just once and around 8.8% held by the top ten. These TCRs are of unknown antigen specificity. The material sequenced was CD3+ T cells sorted from blood and cultured. Every receptor here comes from a female donor in good health.

Here the CDR3 reads CASTATSGRVREQYF. CDR3 nucleotides: TGTGCCAGCACCGCGACTAGCGGGAGGGTCCGCGAGCAGTACTTC. The chain combines TRBV12-3 or TRBV12-4 with TRBJ2-7; 14 positions match TRBD2. J gave up 6 bases and V 7 bases, and 8 bases lay outside the gene matches. The CDR3 extends over 15 amino acids.

By sample fraction, this clonotype is medium-sized. The chain carries TRBV6-5 and TRBJ2-2; 14 positions match TRBD2. The CDR3 has 16 residues. V dropped 2 bases and J dropped 7; count of bases not matched to a gene: 3. Per germline, CDR1 MNHEY and CDR2 SVGAGI. CDR3 loop: CASSYLGLAGVGELFF. The CDR3 nucleotides read TGTGCCAGCAGTTACCTGGGACTAGCGGGAGTCGGGGAGCTGTTTTTT.

In its sample, this clonotype was seen many times. The genes are TRBV2 and TRBJ2-1; TRBD1 aligns across 11 bases. Trimming cost V 6 bases and J 5 bases; bases outside gene matches: 15. The CDR3 contains 18 residues. Germline CDR1 reads SNHLY; CDR2 reads FYNNEI. The DNA for the CDR3 is TGTGCCAGCAGGCGGACAGGGGGCCCTGTTCTATCTAACAATGAGCAGTTCTTC. Amino acids: CASRRTGGPVLSNNEQFF.

This clonotype occurred a few times. Sequence at one end of the junction differs from germline and may be a read error. This chain connects TRBV20-1 to TRBJ2-3; D tentatively reads TRBD1 or TRBD2 (5 bases each). Germline CDR1 DFQATT, CDR2 SNEGSKA (reference sequence). There are 17 residues in the CDR3. The CDR3 bases are TGCAGTGTTAGAGATCAGGGAGACTGGCAGCGGACAGATACGCAGTATTTT. Amino acids: CSVRDQGDWQRTDTQYF.

Details on this clonotype: One end of the junction varies from germline; a read error may be responsible. This chain joins TRBV20-1 and TRBJ2-3, with D maybe TRBD2 (6 bases). This CDR3 region has 16 residues. Per the germline V gene, CDR1 is DFQATT and CDR2 is SNEGSKA (reference sequence). CDR3 DNA: TGCAGTGCTAGAACCTTGGGAGGCGGAGGCACAGATGCGCAGTATTTT. Protein: CSARTLGGGGTDAQYF.

Note on this clonotype: One end of the junction varies from germline; a read error may be responsible. The chain carries TRBV4-1 and TRBJ1-2, with D perhaps matching TRBD1 (5 bases). CDR1 is MGHRA and CDR2 is YSYEKL in the germline V gene. The length of the CDR3 is 14 residues. CDR3 sequence: CASGQDPGVLAYTF. DNA for the CDR3: TGCGCCAGCGGCCAAGATCCGGGGGTCCTTGCCTACACCTTC.

Details on this clonotype: The conserved phenylalanine or tryptophan is not found at the CDR3 terminus, so this likely reflects a read error. It is unclear where the CDR3 begins or ends on the DNA, so no DNA is shown, and the CDR3 is as TCRdb lists it. V is TRBV27 and J is TRBJ2-7; TRBD2 is taken as the D call from the table, unchecked against the DNA. The CDR3 spans 21 residues, counting both ends. CDR1 MNHEY and CDR2 SMNVEV come from the germline V gene (reference sequence). This CDR3 reads CASSFYICSARSGGRAYEQYS.

This clonotype rates as medium-sized. CDR3: CASSEWEQFF. DNA for the CDR3: TGTGCCAGCAGTGAATGGGAGCAGTTCTTC. V usage is TRBV6-1 and J usage is TRBJ2-1; D is unresolved. Germline values: CDR1 MNHNS, CDR2 SASEGT. This CDR3 spans 10 amino acids. Trimming took 2 bases from V and 10 from J, leaving 3 bases between them.

This clonotype was observed once. The V and J genes are TRBV5-1 and TRBJ2-1; 13 bases align to TRBD2. The CDR3 extends over 16 amino acids. V lost 3 bases, J lost 6 bases, and 6 bases stayed unmatched. Germline V CDR1 and CDR2: SGHRS, YFSETQ. The CDR3 sequence: CASSSGLAGVSNEQFF. CDR3 DNA: TGCGCCAGCAGCTCCGGACTAGCGGGAGTTAGCAATGAGCAGTTCTTC.

The chain employs TRBV20-1 and TRBJ2-1, with TRBD2 identical over 11 bases. The CDR3 is 13 residues long. CDR1 is DFQATT and CDR2 is SNEGSKA in the germline V gene (reference sequence). The trim removed 5 bases at V and 8 bases at J, leaving 5 bases unmatched. The CDR3 sequence is CSAATSGVYEQFF. The CDR3 DNA sequence: TGCAGTGCTGCGACTAGCGGGGTCTATGAGCAGTTCTTC.

This clonotype was seen a single time. The genes are TRBV5-5 and TRBJ2-3; the D is unclear. This CDR3 spans 13 amino acids. V was clipped by 5 bases and J by 5 bases, with 12 bases between them. Germline CDR1 SGHKS, CDR2 YYEKEE (reference sequence). The CDR3 sequence is CASSARLGDTQYF. CDR3 nucleotides: TGTGCCAGCAGTGCCCGCTTGGGAGATACGCAGTATTTT.

In its sample, this clonotype was seen a few times. This sequence joins TRBV6-5 and TRBJ2-7, with 10 bases fitting TRBD1. The germline gives CDR1 MNHEY, CDR2 SVGAGI. The J segment lost 6 bases and the V segment lost 5 bases, leaving 10 bases of the junction unmatched. There are 15 residues in the CDR3. The CDR3 DNA is TGTGCCAGCAGTCCCCTAGACAGGGGGCACCTCGAGCAGTACTTC. It translates to CASSPLDRGHLEQYF.

The V and J genes are TRBV20-1 and TRBJ2-3; the match to TRBD2 covers 8 bases. V gave up 5 bases and J gave up 6 bases; unmatched junction bases: 7. Germline V CDR1 and CDR2: DFQATT, SNEGSKA (reference sequence). The CDR3 runs 13 residues. CDR3 in amino acids: CSARAGVADTQYF. In nucleotides, the CDR3 is TGCAGTGCTCGAGCGGGAGTGGCGGATACGCAGTATTTT.

This clonotype is labeled as medium-sized. This chain joins TRBV20-1 and TRBJ2-7; TRBD2 is a possible D gene (5 bases). The CDR3 totals 13 residues. Trimming took 6 bases from V and 1 from J, leaving 13 bases between them. Germline CDR1 DFQATT, CDR2 SNEGSKA (reference sequence). The CDR3 nucleotides are TGCAGTGCAAGGAGGTCTCTGTCCTACGAGCAGTACTTC. It specifies CSARRSLSYEQYF.

In its sample, this clonotype is medium-sized. This sequence joins TRBV20-1 and TRBJ2-3, with D uncertain. Germline V gene sequence: CDR1 DFQATT, CDR2 SNEGSKA (reference sequence). The V and J ends lost 3 bases and 5 bases respectively, with 15 bases between them. This CDR3 has 14 amino acids. CDR3 protein: CSARVLVGLDTQYF. In DNA form, the CDR3 reads TGCAGTGCTAGGGTGCTAGTCGGTTTAGATACGCAGTATTTT.

This clonotype was observed once. The junction differs from germline at one of its ends, possibly a read error. This sequence joins TRBV5-4 and TRBJ2-1, with D possibly TRBD2 on 5 matching bases. Germline CDR1 SGHNT, CDR2 YYREEE (reference sequence). The CDR3 consists of 13 residues. In DNA form, the CDR3 reads TGTGCCAGCAGCAGTGGACTGGTGGGATTCCGGCTCTTC. It encodes CASSSGLVGFRLF.

This clonotype occurred many times. This chain uses TRBV7-2 with TRBJ1-2; no clear D. Trimming cost V 4 bases and J 4 bases, with 7 bases left between them. Germline V gives CDR1 SGHTA, CDR2 FQGNSA. The CDR3 loop spans 12 amino acids. Here the CDR3 reads CASSYGLYGYTF. CDR3 bases: TGTGCCAGCAGCTACGGCCTCTATGGCTACACCTTC.

Concerning this clonotype itself: The CDR3 end shows no conserved phenylalanine or tryptophan, and so a read error is likely. The chain employs TRBV20-1 and TRBJ2-1; 7 positions match TRBD2. This CDR3 contains 14 residues. CDR1 and CDR2 from the germline V gene are DFQATT and SNEGSKA (reference sequence). The CDR3 region has the DNA TGCCGTGCCCCGGTTCAGCGGGACTACAATGAACAGTTCCTC. Amino acid sequence: CRAPVQRDYNEQFL.

CDR3 bases: TGTGCCATCACGCGGGGGGAAAATCAGCCCCAGCATTTT. This translates into CAITRGENQPQHF. The J gene is TRBJ1-5, the V gene TRBV10-3; tentatively, D is TRBD1 (5 bases). The germline gives CDR1 ENHRY, CDR2 SYGVKD. The CDR3 extends over 13 amino acids. The V end was cut by 7 bases, the J end by 4 bases, with 11 bases between.

The gene calls are TRBV7-6 and TRBJ2-7; 7 bases agree with TRBD2. The CDR3 has 13 amino acids. Germline V gene lookup returns CDR1 SGHVS and CDR2 FNYEAQ. V was clipped by 5 bases and J by 10 bases; unmatched bases: 11. The CDR3 here is CASSPGLVGDQYF. CDR3 in DNA: TGTGCCAGCAGCCCCGGACTAGTGGGGGATCAGTACTTC.

In this sample, this clonotype turned up many times. The V gene is TRBV14, the J gene TRBJ2-5; TRBD2 might be the D (6 bases). The CDR3 totals 17 residues. The germline CDR1 and CDR2 sequences are SGHDN and FVKESK. V gave up 3 bases and J gave up 5 bases, with 22 bases separating them. CDR3 DNA: TGTGCCAGCAGCCAGACCCTGGGACGCGGGATCGGGGAGACCCAGTACTTC. Amino acid sequence: CASSQTLGRGIGETQYF.

The V gene is TRBV7-3, the J gene TRBJ2-2; 8 nucleotides match TRBD1. The CDR3 runs to 14 residues. The J segment lost 5 bases and the V segment lost 3 bases, leaving 2 bases of the junction unmatched. CDR1 SGHTA and CDR2 FQGTGA come from the germline V gene. The CDR3 bases are TGTGCCAGCAGCTTCAGGGGGCGGACCGGGGAGCTGTTTTTT. Translating it yields CASSFRGRTGELFF.

This clonotype was detected many times. The V call is TRBV29-1, the J call TRBJ2-3; TRBD1 matches at 8 bases. The CDR3 loop spans 14 amino acids. Per germline, CDR1 SQVTM and CDR2 ANQGSEA. V lost 8 bases, J lost 2 bases, and 9 bases stayed unmatched. The CDR3 here is CSTRQGSPTDTQYF. The CDR3 nucleotides are TGCAGCACCCGACAGGGGAGCCCCACAGATACGCAGTATTTT.

Details on this clonotype: As the CDR3 is not closed by the conserved phenylalanine or tryptophan, this likely results from a read error. The chain links TRBV7-9 to TRBJ1-6; no firm D call. CDR3 length: 12 amino acids. Trimming stripped 1 base from V and 10 bases from J, with 5 bases between. Germline V gives CDR1 SEHNR, CDR2 FQNEAQ (reference sequence). Here the CDR3 reads CASSLGSSPLHS. The CDR3 DNA reads as TGTGCCAGCAGCTTAGGTAGCTCACCCCTCCACTCT.

This clonotype was found many times. The CDR3 is CASSPQGSGYGYTF. CDR3 nucleotides: TGTGCCAGCAGCCCACAGGGGTCGGGCTATGGCTACACCTTC. The chain couples TRBV5-4 to TRBJ1-2, with TRBD1 matching over 7 bases. The length of the CDR3 is 14 residues. From germline, CDR1 is SGHNT and CDR2 YYREEE (reference sequence). V gave up 4 bases and J gave up 4 bases; unmatched junction bases: 7.

The table lists this clonotype with many counts. The chain carries TRBV6-5 and TRBJ2-7; 8 nucleotides align to TRBD2. The CDR3 is 11 amino acids. CDR1 is MNHEY, CDR2 SVGAGI, per germline. V shed 8 bases and J 6 bases; nucleotides not matched to a gene: 3. CDR3 region: CASLAGFEQYF. In DNA, the CDR3 is TGTGCCAGCCTAGCGGGCTTCGAGCAGTACTTC.

This clonotype was counted many times. The genes are TRBV20-1 and TRBJ2-7, with 9 bases that match TRBD1. The ends lost 5 bases at V and 2 bases at J; junction bases unmatched: 7. Germline CDR1 and CDR2: DFQATT and SNEGSKA (reference sequence). There are 14 residues in the CDR3. The CDR3 DNA sequence: TGCAGTGCTGGGAGGGACAGGGTTACCTACGAGCAGTACTTC. Translated, it gives CSAGRDRVTYEQYF.

In the case of this clonotype: The junction departs from the called germline gene at one end, perhaps through a read error. This chain connects TRBV7-3 to TRBJ2-1, with D tentatively TRBD2 (6 bases). Germline assignment: CDR1 SGHTA and CDR2 FQGTGA. The CDR3 runs to 15 residues. The CDR3 is CASGFSAGRNNEQLF. The CDR3 DNA follows: TGTGCCAGCGGCTTTTCCGCGGGAAGGAACAATGAGCAGCTCTTC. Combining the CDR3 with reference TRBV7-3 and TRBJ2-1 gives the whole variable domain GAGVSQTPSNKVTEKGKYVELRCDPISGHTALYWYRQSLGQGPEFLIYFQGTGAADDSGLPNDRFFAVRPEGSVSTLKIQRTERGDSAVYLCASGFSAGRNNEQLFGPGTRLTVL.

By sample share, this clonotype is medium-sized. V usage is TRBV4-3 and J usage is TRBJ2-7, with no clear D. Germline CDR1 is LGHNA and CDR2 is YSLEER. The CDR3 spans 15 residues. V lost 2 bases to trimming and J lost 5 bases, with 16 bases between them. CDR3 sequence (DNA): TGCGCCAGCAGCCAATCGGTACTTGCCACAGACGAGCAGTACTTC. The encoded protein is CASSQSVLATDEQYF.

The J gene is TRBJ2-7, the V gene TRBV4-3, with 12 bases aligning to TRBD2. Germline V gene sequence: CDR1 LGHNA, CDR2 YSLEER. The CDR3 runs 16 residues. V was pared by 0 bases and J by 6 bases, with 6 bases of the junction left unmatched. The DNA of the CDR3 is TGCGCCAGCAGCCAAGAAGCTAGCGGGAGGGCCAGCGAGCAGTACTTC. This gives the protein CASSQEASGRASEQYF.